This passage covers 21 T cell receptor beta chains from one sample sequenced in a study of T cell repertoires in ileal Crohn's disease. Sequenced by immunoSEQ multiplex PCR; TCRdb stores in-frame clones only, minus some. The table records around 15,000 clones, more than 55% of them present only once. The specimen sequenced was ileal tissue. The receptors shown here come from an adult with Crohn's disease.

The chain is built from TRBV25-1 and TRBJ2-1, with 13 bases identical to TRBD2. V shed 6 bases and J 7 bases; nucleotides not matched to a gene: 9. Germline CDR1 reads MGHDK; CDR2 reads SYGVNS. This CDR3 spans 16 amino acids. The CDR3 region is CASRAGTSGAGNEQFF. CDR3 bases: TGTGCCAGCAGAGCCGGGACTAGCGGGGCGGGAAATGAGCAGTTCTTC.

This chain uses TRBV2 with TRBJ2-2, with 9 bases that match TRBD2. The V segment lost 4 bases and the J segment 8 bases; nucleotides outside the gene matches: 14. The CDR3 covers 17 residues. Per the germline V gene, CDR1 is SNHLY and CDR2 is FYNNEI. CDR3 amino acids: CASSAERGVVGPGELFF. The DNA of the CDR3 is TGTGCCAGCAGTGCGGAGCGGGGGGTTGTTGGTCCGGGGGAGCTGTTTTTT.

The chain joins TRBV11-2 to TRBJ1-2; D perhaps matches TRBD1 (5 bases). The CDR3 sequence is 15 residues long. Germline CDR1 reads SGHAT; CDR2 reads FQNNGV. The ends were cut back, 1 base at V and 4 bases at J, with 13 bases in the middle. DNA for the CDR3: TGTGCCAGCAGCTTAGCCGGAGACAGCCTCTATGGCTACACCTTC. This encodes CASSLAGDSLYGYTF.

This clone showed up just a few times. The V gene is TRBV7-9, the J gene TRBJ2-7; TRBD2 agrees at 9 bases. This CDR3 is 15 amino acids long. Germline V CDR1 and CDR2: SEHNR, FQNEAQ (reference sequence). The V gene end was trimmed by 3 bases and the J gene end by 5 bases; junction bases not matched to a gene: 8. CDR3 in DNA: TGTGCCAGCAGCTTCGGCGGGAGGGTTCCCGACGAGCAGTACTTC. It translates to CASSFGGRVPDEQYF.

This clone was counted a single time. The rearrangement joins TRBV10-2 to TRBJ2-2, with D unclear. Trimming left V 5 bases short and J 4 bases short, with 11 bases between. Germline V lookup: CDR1 WSHSY, CDR2 SAAADI. This CDR3 is built from 14 residues. The CDR3, as DNA: TGCGCCAGCAGTCCCCTAAGAGCCACCGGGGAGCTGTTTTTT. The encoded protein is CASSPLRATGELFF.

The genes are TRBV9 and TRBJ2-1, with 10 positions matching TRBD1. Germline CDR1 and CDR2: SGDLS and YYNGEE. This CDR3 has 15 residues. Trimming at V came to 3 bases and at J to 3 bases, leaving 3 bases not matched to a gene. This chain's CDR3 is CASSADRGRYNEQFF. The CDR3, as DNA: TGTGCCAGCAGCGCAGACAGGGGGCGCTACAATGAGCAGTTCTTC. Looking up the rest from reference TRBV9 and TRBJ2-1 gives the full variable domain: DSGVTQTPKHLITATGQRVTLRCSPRSGDLSVYWYQQSLDQGLQFLIQYYNGEERAKGNILERFSAQQFPDLHSELNLSSLELGDSALYFCASSADRGRYNEQFFGPGTRLTVL.

The J gene is TRBJ2-7, the V gene TRBV6-4; 11 bases line up with TRBD2. The CDR3 has 15 residues. Germline values: CDR1 MRHNA, CDR2 SNTAGT. V lost 4 bases and J lost 1; bases outside the gene matches: 3. The CDR3: CASSALAGGSYEQYF. CDR3 DNA: TGTGCCAGCAGTGCCCTAGCGGGGGGTTCCTACGAGCAGTACTTC.

The V call is TRBV11-2, the J call TRBJ2-1, with D possibly matching TRBD2 (6 bases). CDR1 is SGHAT, CDR2 FQNNGV, per germline. The CDR3 spans 15 residues. V lost 2 bases to trimming and J lost 2 bases, with 10 bases between them. The CDR3 nucleotides are TGTGCCAGCAGCTTATATAGCGGAGCCTACAATGAGCAGTTCTTC. The encoded protein is CASSLYSGAYNEQFF.

This chain joins TRBV9 and TRBJ2-1; 9 bases are shared with TRBD1. The CDR3 has 15 residues. Trimming at V came to 6 bases and at J to 3 bases, leaving 7 bases not matched to a gene. CDR1 and CDR2 (germline): SGDLS, YYNGEE. CDR3 in DNA: TGTGCCAGCACGAGAGGGACAGGGCACTACAATGAGCAGTTCTTC. This codes for CASTRGTGHYNEQFF.

This clone has only a few counts. The V call is TRBV4-1, the J call TRBJ2-1, with 10 bases lining up with TRBD1. The length of the CDR3 is 15 residues. The J segment lost 4 bases and the V segment lost 7 bases, leaving 7 bases of the junction unmatched. Germline values: CDR1 MGHRA, CDR2 YSYEKL. The CDR3 region has the DNA TGCGCCAGCACCCAGGGACAGGGGTTTTACAATGAGCAGTTCTTC. It yields the protein CASTQGQGFYNEQFF.

The gene calls are TRBV10-3 and TRBJ1-6, with TRBD1 matching 7 bases. The CDR3 runs to 14 residues. The germline V gene encodes CDR1 ENHRY and CDR2 SYGVKD. Germline trimming cut 4 bases from V and 6 bases from J; bases unmatched to any gene: 3. As DNA, the CDR3 is TGTGCCATCAGTGGCCGGGACAGTAATTCACCCCTCCACTTT. Encoded protein: CAISGRDSNSPLHF.

The CDR3 nucleotides read TGTGCCAGCAGCGCCTCCGGACAAATGAACACTGAAGCTTTCTTT. As protein: CASSASGQMNTEAFF. The V and J genes are TRBV11-3 and TRBJ1-1; possible D gene TRBD1, 5 bases. CDR3 length equals 15 residues. Germline V CDR1 and CDR2: SGHNT, YENEEA. The V end lost 5 bases, the J end lost 0 bases, and 13 bases lay between the germline ends.

This chain joins TRBV28 and TRBJ1-4, with D possibly TRBD1 on 6 matching bases. Per germline, CDR1 MDHEN and CDR2 SYDVKM. V was cut by 9 bases and J by 5 bases, with 25 bases left in between. The CDR3 sequence is 17 residues long. The CDR3 loop is CARIPNRPGQENEKLFF. In DNA form, the CDR3 reads TGTGCCAGAATACCAAACCGACCGGGACAAGAAAATGAAAAACTGTTTTTT.

This clone was found a few times. The CDR3 is CASSLQTQPDSPLHF. CDR3 coding DNA: TGTGCCAGCAGTTTGCAAACCCAACCGGATTCACCCCTCCACTTT. This chain uses TRBV28 with TRBJ1-6; D gene ambiguous. The germline V gene has CDR1 MDHEN and CDR2 SYDVKM. V was pared by 3 bases and J by 8 bases, with 14 bases between. CDR3 length: 15 residues.

In this sample, this clone turned up once. The chain carries TRBV10-1 and TRBJ2-1, with D possibly being TRBD2 (6 bases). This CDR3 has 15 residues. Germline V gives CDR1 WNHNN, CDR2 SYGVQD (reference sequence). The V and J ends lost 8 bases and 2 bases respectively, with 16 bases between them. The CDR3 reads CASGPGTSTYNEQFF. CDR3 nucleotide sequence: TGCGCCAGCGGCCCCGGGACTTCTACCTACAATGAGCAGTTCTTC.

This clone has more than one count but fewer than ten. The chain is built from TRBV5-1 and TRBJ1-2, with a tentative D call TRBD1 (5 bases). This CDR3 has 14 residues. The V gene lost 4 bases and the J gene lost 4 bases, with 14 bases spanning the gap. CDR1 and CDR2 (germline): SGHRS, YFSETQ. The chain's CDR3 is CASSAEGVGYGYTF. The DNA for the CDR3 is TGCGCCAGCAGCGCCGAAGGGGTGGGCTATGGCTACACCTTC.

This clone was detected only a few times. This sequence joins TRBV4-2 and TRBJ2-5; 11 bases match TRBD1. Germline V gives CDR1 LGHNA, CDR2 YNFKEQ. The length of the CDR3 is 17 residues. Trimming cost V 4 bases and J 2 bases; bases outside gene matches: 9. The CDR3 nucleotides are TGTGCCAGCAGCCCTCGGACAGGGGGCAACCTACAAGAGACCCAGTACTTC. It codes for CASSPRTGGNLQETQYF.

The genes are TRBV2 and TRBJ2-5; 8 bases map to TRBD1. This CDR3 contains 13 residues. The J segment lost 4 bases and the V segment lost 6 bases, leaving 4 bases of the junction unmatched. Germline CDR1 and CDR2: SNHLY and FYNNEI. CDR3 loop: CASRPTGGETQYF. The CDR3 DNA reads TGTGCCAGCAGGCCCACAGGGGGAGAGACCCAGTACTTC.

This clone has just a few counts. V and J are TRBV9 and TRBJ1-1; possible D gene TRBD1, 6 bases. The CDR3 consists of 14 residues. The V gene's germline CDR1 is SGDLS and CDR2 YYNGEE. The V and J ends lost 0 bases and 0 bases respectively, with 6 bases between them. CDR3 DNA sequence: TGTGCCAGCAGCGTAGGGACAGTGAACACTGAAGCTTTCTTT. Translating it yields CASSVGTVNTEAFF.

This clone was counted a single time. The CDR3 loop is CASSLATGGSHGYTF. CDR3 DNA sequence: TGTGCCAGCAGCTTGGCGACAGGGGGGAGCCATGGCTACACCTTC. The chain uses TRBV5-4 and TRBJ1-2; 9 bases are shared with TRBD1. Trimming cost V 0 bases and J 6 bases; bases outside gene matches: 6. The CDR3 is made up of 15 amino acids. Germline V lookup: CDR1 SGHNT, CDR2 YYREEE (reference sequence).

The rearrangement links TRBV10-3 to TRBJ1-2; TRBD1 might be the D (6 bases). The germline V and J ends were trimmed by 3 bases and 5 bases, with 10 bases remaining between them. CDR3 size: 13 residues. Germline V lookup: CDR1 ENHRY, CDR2 SYGVKD. The CDR3 protein is CAISDWTAYGYTF. In DNA form, the CDR3 reads TGTGCCATCAGTGACTGGACAGCGTATGGCTACACCTTC.